This TCR beta chain was identified in a study of follicular helper T cells after annual influenza vaccination. Time point noted: 2013-2014 season, 7 days after vaccination. Here immunoSEQ multiplex PCR was the method, and the copy in TCRdb shows in-frame clones only, minus some. In the table there are 700 or so clones, around 67% of which are singletons. A few counts support this clone. From germline, CDR1 is MNHNY and CDR2 SVGAGI (reference sequence). The CDR3 spans 16 residues. V dropped 6 bases and J dropped 3; count of bases not matched to a gene: 11. This receptor was taken from an adult who received the influenza vaccine. The V and J genes are TRBV6-6 and TRBJ1-1; 9 bases line up with TRBD1. This specimen was CXCR5+ CD38+ circulating T follicular helper cells from blood, taken 7 days after influenza vaccination. Stated subset: circulating Tfh, non-naive CD4+CXCR5+PD-1+ (ICOS+CD38+ or ICOS-CD38-). CDR3 amino acids: CASRPPGQGPYTEAFF. CDR3 coding DNA: TGTGCCAGCAGACCCCCGGGACAGGGACCATACACTGAAGCTTTCTTT.